What follows are 14 T cell receptor beta chains derived from one specimen sequenced in a study of blood T cells in healthy people across ages. Primed by a sample-barcoded 5' primer and a J-beta primer mix, a second PCR proceeded for 7 to 11 cycles. TCRdb recomputed calls from the 5' RACE reads with MiXCR, one row per CDR3 protein. There are 1 million or so distinct CDR3 sequences in the sample; around 25% occur only once, and about 0.8% lies in the top ten. These data were also reused for a study on T cells of mothers and their children.

The material sequenced was blood. Receptors originate from a girl aged 2-10 years in good health.

This clonotype appeared many times. J is TRBJ2-1 and V is TRBV27; D gene uncertain. The CDR3 is 14 amino acids. The ends were cut back, 10 bases at V and 2 bases at J, with 15 bases in the middle. CDR1 is MNHEY, CDR2 SMNVEV, per germline (reference sequence). The CDR3 nucleotides read TGTGCCACCCATCAGGAAGGTGCCTACAATGAGCAGTTCTTC. Translating gives CATHQEGAYNEQFF.

The V and J genes are TRBV3-1 and TRBJ1-6; 8 bases are shared with TRBD1. CDR3 length: 17 residues. Germline loops: CDR1 LGHDT, CDR2 YNNKEL (reference sequence). V lost 3 bases, J lost 10 bases, and 14 bases stayed unmatched. The CDR3 sequence: CASSHHKGQGKRSPLHF. CDR3 sequence (DNA): TGTGCCAGCAGCCATCACAAAGGACAGGGAAAGAGGTCACCCCTCCACTTT.

This sequence joins TRBV4-2 and TRBJ1-1; no clear D gene. This CDR3 has 14 residues. Germline CDR1 LGHNA, CDR2 YNFKEQ. Trimming took 4 bases from V and 1 from J, leaving 10 bases between them. CDR3 DNA sequence: TGTGCCAGCAGCCTATTACTTTCGAACACTGAAGCTTTCTTT. Translated: CASSLLLSNTEAFF.

Details on this clonotype: Compared with germline, one end of the junction differs, possibly owing to a read error. The rearrangement uses TRBV7-9 and TRBJ2-2, with D maybe TRBD2 (6 bases). CDR3 length equals 15 residues. CDR1 is SEHNR and CDR2 is FQNEAQ in the germline V gene (reference sequence). The CDR3 loop is CASSSMTSFPGELFF. The CDR3 DNA is TGTGCCAGTAGCTCCATGACTAGTTTTCCCGGGGAGCTGTTTTTT.

This rearrangement joins TRBV12-3 or TRBV12-4 to TRBJ2-5; the match to TRBD2 covers 8 bases. After removal of 7 bases from V and 5 bases from J, the junction contained 15 bases not matched to a gene. This CDR3 is built from 16 residues. CDR3 amino acids: CASIPGGAGVGETQYF. The CDR3 coding sequence is TGTGCCAGCATCCCGGGAGGAGCGGGAGTCGGGGAGACCCAGTACTTC.

A note on this clonotype: One end of the junction is discordant with germline, which a read error may explain. The chain links TRBV29-1 to TRBJ2-3; TRBD1 is a possible D gene (5 bases). The CDR3 is 14 amino acids. Germline V gives CDR1 SQVTM, CDR2 ANQGSEA. CDR3 coding DNA: TGCAGCGTCGAAGGCGTTAAGGGGACAGATACGCAGTATTTT. It encodes CSVEGVKGTDTQYF.

The CDR3 loop reads CASSTRGLIAKNIQYF. In nucleotides, the CDR3 is TGTGCCAGCAGCACCAGGGGACTCATAGCCAAAAACATTCAGTACTTC. The V and J genes are TRBV7-8 and TRBJ2-4; D is possibly TRBD1 or TRBD2 (6 bases each). The germline V and J ends were trimmed by 5 bases and 0 bases, with 14 bases remaining between them. CDR1 and CDR2 (germline): SGHVS, FQNEAQ. The CDR3 is made up of 16 amino acids.

This clonotype was detected a few times. The CDR3 DNA sequence: TGTGCCAGCAGAGGGACATCCAACACCGGGGAGCTGTTTTTT. Its translation is CASRGTSNTGELFF. V gene TRBV25-1 combines with J gene TRBJ2-2, with D tentatively TRBD1 (6 bases). Trimming removed 6 bases from V and 2 bases from J, with 10 bases in between. The CDR3 runs to 14 residues. Germline V gene data show CDR1 as MGHDK and CDR2 as SYGVNS.

The chain employs TRBV20-1 and TRBJ1-2; 7 nucleotides match TRBD1. The CDR3 consists of 16 residues. With V trimmed by 5 bases and J by 0 bases, 12 bases remained unmatched. CDR1 is DFQATT, CDR2 SNEGSKA, per germline (reference sequence). The CDR3 sequence: CSAGGRGQLANYGYTF. CDR3 nucleotides: TGCAGTGCTGGGGGACGGGGACAGTTAGCTAACTATGGCTACACCTTC.

This clonotype showed up just a few times. One junction end disagrees with the germline gene, perhaps due to a read error. The chain recombines TRBV7-3 with TRBJ2-1; D possibly corresponds to TRBD2 (6 bases). The end of the DNA fits TRBJ2-5 better, so the J call may be wrong. The germline V gene encodes CDR1 SGHTA and CDR2 FQGTGA. CDR3 size: 15 residues. The CDR3 DNA reads TGCGCCAGCAGCTTCGGGGTCGGGAGAGGAGAGACCCAGTACTTC. This encodes CASSFGVGRGETQYF.

This clonotype was seen a handful of times. The V and J genes are TRBV7-2 and TRBJ2-1, with TRBD1 as a possible D gene (6 bases). Germline V gene data show CDR1 as SGHTA and CDR2 as FQGNSA. The CDR3 totals 18 residues. Trimming stripped 2 bases from V and 12 bases from J, with 29 bases between. In DNA form, the CDR3 reads TGTGCCAGCAGCTTAACCTATGAACCAGGGCCAGGTCTCAGGGGGCAGTTCTTC. Encoded protein: CASSLTYEPGPGLRGQFF.

The chain joins TRBV24-1 to TRBJ2-7; D is unresolved. Germline-derived CDR1 and CDR2 are KGHDR and SFDVKD. Deletions cut 4 bases from V and 2 bases from J, with 8 bases between. This CDR3 is 13 amino acids long. The CDR3 loop is CATSETSPYEQYF. CDR3 nucleotides: TGTGCCACCAGTGAAACATCACCCTACGAGCAGTACTTC.

J is TRBJ2-7 and V is TRBV9; possible D gene TRBD1, 6 bases. The CDR3 totals 15 residues. Germline CDR1 and CDR2: SGDLS and YYNGEE. V was trimmed by 0 bases and J by 3 bases, leaving 13 bases between them. The CDR3 DNA follows: TGTGCCAGCAGCGTAGATGGCAGGGGAGTCTACGAGCAGTACTTC. It translates to CASSVDGRGVYEQYF.

This clonotype was found a few times. The genes are TRBV9 and TRBJ1-2, with D unclear. Deletions cut 1 base from V and 6 bases from J, with 10 bases between. CDR3 length: 13 amino acids. CDR1 and CDR2 (germline): SGDLS, YYNGEE. The CDR3 DNA reads as TGTGCCAGCAGCGTATCGTGGGGAGATGGCTACACCTTC. Amino acids: CASSVSWGDGYTF.